Presented here are 19 T cell receptor beta chains from one specimen sequenced in a study of technical replicates of blood from a few donors. Method: immunoSEQ multiplex PCR; TCRdb's copy keeps in-frame clones and lacks some. The sample lists fewer than 110,000 clones, around 96% occurring once. Material for sequencing was T cells isolated from PBMCs. All receptors come from a human donor in good health.

V and J are TRBV5-4 and TRBJ1-1; D is unclear. CDR3 size: 16 residues. V gave up 0 bases and J gave up 3 bases, with 15 bases separating them. Germline V gene lookup returns CDR1 SGHNT and CDR2 YYREEE (reference sequence). This chain's CDR3 is CASSLASFYSDTEAFF. In DNA form, the CDR3 reads TGTGCCAGCAGCTTGGCCTCTTTTTATAGCGACACTGAAGCTTTCTTT.

The DNA for the CDR3 is TGTGCCAGCAGTTCAGAGGCAACTAATGAAAAACTGTTTTTT. Amino acids: CASSSEATNEKLFF. The chain links TRBV7-9 to TRBJ1-4; D remains unclear. CDR1 and CDR2 (germline): SEHNR, FQNEAQ (reference sequence). The CDR3 is made up of 14 amino acids. Between the trimmed V and J ends, which lost 6 bases and 0 bases, there was a span of 8 bases.

The rearrangement uses TRBV30 and TRBJ1-6; 7 nucleotides agree with TRBD1. The V segment lost 3 bases and the J segment 8 bases; nucleotides outside the gene matches: 10. This CDR3 region has 15 residues. Germline assignment: CDR1 GTSNPN and CDR2 SVGIG (reference sequence). The CDR3 nucleotides read TGTGCCTGGAGCCAGTTGGAGGGGGCGCATTCACCCCTCCACTTT. Encoded protein: CAWSQLEGAHSPLHF.

The J gene is TRBJ2-2, the V gene TRBV28; TRBD2 agrees at 13 bases. V gave up 2 bases and J gave up 7 bases; unmatched junction bases: 7. This CDR3 spans 17 amino acids. Germline lookup yields CDR1 MDHEN and CDR2 SYDVKM. In DNA form, the CDR3 reads TGTGCCAGCAGTTTAGGTCCGGGACTAGCGGGAAGCGGGGAGCTGTTTTTT. It translates to CASSLGPGLAGSGELFF.

The chain employs TRBV7-8 and TRBJ1-1; the D gene is possibly TRBD1 (5 bases). V lost 1 base, J lost 4 bases, and 10 bases lay in between. This CDR3 has 14 residues. Germline assignment: CDR1 SGHVS and CDR2 FQNEAQ. CDR3 nucleotide sequence: TGTGCCAGCAGCTTAGTTGGGGGGAGCACTGAAGCTTTCTTT. The encoded protein is CASSLVGGSTEAFF. The full variable domain, with the rest looked up from reference TRBV7-8 and TRBJ1-1, is GAGVSQSPRYKVAKRGQDVALRCDPISGHVSLFWYQQALGQGPEFLTYFQNEAQLDKSGLPSDRFFAERPEGSVSTLKIQRTQQEDSAVYLCASSLVGGSTEAFFGQGTRLTVV.

The V gene is TRBV6-4, the J gene TRBJ2-2, with D possibly matching TRBD1 (7 bases). V lost 6 bases, J lost 3 bases, and 23 bases lay in between. CDR3 length: 18 amino acids. Germline V gives CDR1 MRHNA, CDR2 SNTAGT. CDR3 coding DNA: TGTGCCAGCAGCCTGGAGGGGGCCTTGGGGCCCTACACCGGGGAGCTGTTTTTT. Protein: CASSLEGALGPYTGELFF.

The chain carries TRBV20-1 and TRBJ2-3, with TRBD1 matching 9 bases. The junction had 9 bases not matched to a gene; V was cut back by 6 bases and J by 14 bases. Germline CDR1 and CDR2: DFQATT and SNEGSKA (reference sequence). The CDR3 is made up of 11 amino acids. The CDR3 DNA reads TGCAGTGCCCGGGGGACAGGGCTTACGTATTTT. The encoded protein is CSARGTGLTYF.

This chain links TRBV27 with TRBJ1-3; possible D gene TRBD1, 6 bases. The CDR3 sequence is 15 residues long. V shed 3 bases and J shed 0 bases, with 9 bases lying between them. Germline-derived CDR1 and CDR2 are MNHEY and SMNVEV (reference sequence). The CDR3, as DNA: TGTGCCAGCAGTTTGGACAGAGGCTCTGGAAACACCATATATTTT. Its translation: CASSLDRGSGNTIYF.

In this sample, this clone turned up once. The CDR3 DNA reads as TGTGCCAGCAGCCTTGGACTAGCGGGGATCAATGAGCAGTTCTTC. This gives the protein CASSLGLAGINEQFF. The chain couples TRBV27 to TRBJ2-1, with 12 bases identical to TRBD2. The CDR3 runs 15 residues. Losses at the gene ends were 6 bases for V and 6 bases for J; bases not matched to a gene: 6. CDR1 and CDR2 (germline): MNHEY, SMNVEV (reference sequence).

The chain links TRBV9 to TRBJ2-7; TRBD1 might be the D (5 bases). CDR1 is SGDLS, CDR2 YYNGEE, per germline. Deletions cut 4 bases from V and 3 bases from J, with 17 bases between. The CDR3 has 15 amino acids. CDR3: CASSPNRQRGYEQYF. CDR3 DNA: TGTGCCAGCAGCCCGAACAGACAGAGAGGCTACGAGCAGTACTTC.

This chain links TRBV6-1 with TRBJ2-3; TRBD1 agrees at 7 bases. Germline assignment: CDR1 MNHNS and CDR2 SASEGT. The length of the CDR3 is 15 residues. V shed 4 bases and J 1 base; nucleotides not matched to a gene: 5. In DNA form, the CDR3 reads TGTGCCAGCAGTGCAACAGGGGCCCGCACAGATACGCAGTATTTT. It yields the protein CASSATGARTDTQYF.

V is TRBV28 and J is TRBJ2-1; the D gene is possibly TRBD2 (6 bases). Trimming shortened V by 2 bases and J by 0 bases, and 11 bases separated the two germline ends. The CDR3 contains 16 residues. Germline V gene lookup returns CDR1 MDHEN and CDR2 SYDVKM. The CDR3 DNA sequence: TGTGCCAGCAGTTTAGCTTCGCGGGACTCCTACAATGAGCAGTTCTTC. This translates into CASSLASRDSYNEQFF.

The CDR3 loop reads CASSFKPTYEQYF. CDR3 nucleotide sequence: TGTGCCAGCAGTTTTAAACCTACCTACGAGCAGTACTTC. The chain combines TRBV27 with TRBJ2-7; D remains ambiguous. The germline V gene has CDR1 MNHEY and CDR2 SMNVEV (reference sequence). The CDR3 length is 13 residues. V was shortened by 3 bases and J by 2 bases, with 8 bases between the two germline ends.

The chain links TRBV7-8 to TRBJ1-2; 8 bases are shared with TRBD1. The junction had 9 bases not matched to a gene; V was cut back by 5 bases and J by 7 bases. CDR1 is SGHVS and CDR2 is FQNEAQ in the germline V gene. This CDR3 comprises 14 residues. In DNA form, the CDR3 reads TGTGCCAGCAGCCTAGGACAGGGTCTTTTTGGCTACACCTTC. Protein product: CASSLGQGLFGYTF.

The chain joins TRBV18 to TRBJ2-5, with a possible D match to TRBD2 (5 bases). This CDR3 is built from 16 residues. The germline gives CDR1 KGHSH, CDR2 LQKENI. Trimming took off 3 bases at V and 5 bases at J, with 19 bases between the two ends. The CDR3 region has the DNA TGTGCCAGCTCACCGGGAGAGGCACTTCCAAAGGAGACCCAGTACTTC. Translation: CASSPGEALPKETQYF.

This clone was observed once. The V gene is TRBV13, the J gene TRBJ2-1, with 9 bases identical to TRBD2. The CDR3 totals 15 residues. Germline CDR1 is PRHDT and CDR2 is FYEKMQ (reference sequence). Trimming removed 5 bases from V and 10 bases from J; junction bases left unmatched: 12. The CDR3 nucleotides are TGTGCCAGCAGCCCGAACCCCGGGACTAGCAACGAGCAGTTCTTC. Amino acid sequence: CASSPNPGTSNEQFF.

J is TRBJ2-2 and V is TRBV5-4, with no clear D. CDR3 length: 13 amino acids. V lost 0 bases to trimming and J lost 6 bases, with 6 bases between them. The germline gives CDR1 SGHNT, CDR2 YYREEE (reference sequence). This CDR3 is CASSLDRSGELFF. CDR3 DNA sequence: TGTGCCAGCAGCTTGGATCGGTCCGGGGAGCTGTTTTTT.

This clone appeared a single time. The CDR3 coding sequence is TGTGCCAGCAGTTTGAGCGGAATCACAGATACGCAGTATTTT. It encodes CASSLSGITDTQYF. V gene TRBV28 combines with J gene TRBJ2-3; tentative D call: TRBD2 (5 bases). V lost 3 bases and J lost 2, with 9 bases in between. This CDR3 spans 14 amino acids. The V gene's germline CDR1 is MDHEN and CDR2 SYDVKM.

This chain joins TRBV25-1 and TRBJ1-5; no clear D gene. Looked up from germline, CDR1 is MGHDK and CDR2 is SYGVNS. This CDR3 has 15 amino acids. The V end was cut by 1 base, the J end by 4 bases, with 11 bases between. The CDR3 DNA reads as TGTGCCAGCAGTGAATTGGGCAGTTCAAATCAGCCCCAGCATTTT. Protein sequence: CASSELGSSNQPQHF.